The 29 T cell receptor beta chains below were found in one sample sequenced in a study of cytomegalovirus exposure and HLA in healthy donors. A multiplex PCR was run with 60 Vbeta primers and 13 Jbeta primers. Sequencing used immunoSEQ multiplex PCR; TCRdb keeps in-frame clones, though not all of them. The data contain under 200,000 clones, around 75% of them singletons. The material sequenced was PBMCs. Every receptor here comes from a male donor in good health and CMV-seronegative.

The chain uses TRBV19 and TRBJ2-7; tentatively, D is TRBD2 (6 bases). V was trimmed by 5 bases and J by 6 bases, leaving 14 bases between them. This CDR3 comprises 13 residues. Germline CDR1 LNHDA, CDR2 SQIVND (reference sequence). CDR3 DNA sequence: TGTGCCAGTAGTGGGGATAGGAGGGGCGAGCAGTACTTC. Its translation: CASSGDRRGEQYF.

This clone was counted between two and nine times. The rearrangement uses TRBV30 and TRBJ2-1, with TRBD2 matching 12 bases. The CDR3 contains 16 residues. Trimming cost V 1 base and J 6 bases; bases outside gene matches: 7. Germline CDR1 reads GTSNPN; CDR2 reads SVGIG (reference sequence). CDR3 protein: CAWSALTSGRSNEQFF. The DNA of the CDR3 is TGTGCCTGGAGTGCCCTGACTAGCGGGAGATCCAATGAGCAGTTCTTC.

The rearrangement uses TRBV6-5 and TRBJ1-4; 9 bases match TRBD1. The trim removed 4 bases at V and 8 bases at J, leaving 8 bases unmatched. CDR3 length: 15 residues. Germline CDR1 MNHEY, CDR2 SVGAGI. The CDR3 here is CASSLTGTGREKLFF. CDR3 bases: TGTGCCAGCAGTTTAACCGGGACAGGGAGAGAAAAACTGTTTTTT.

This rearrangement joins TRBV7-2 to TRBJ2-7; 7 nucleotides agree with TRBD2. This CDR3 comprises 14 residues. Per the germline V gene, CDR1 is SGHTA and CDR2 is FQGNSA. V lost 1 base, J lost 6 bases, and 6 bases stayed unmatched. The CDR3 DNA reads TGTGCCAGCAGCTTAGTGTGGACTAGGGTCGAGCAGTACTTC. Translating gives CASSLVWTRVEQYF. The full variable domain, rest sourced from reference TRBV7-2 and TRBJ2-7, is GAGVSQSPSNKVTEKGKDVELRCDPISGHTALYWYRQSLGQGLEFLIYFQGNSAPDKSGLPSDRFSAERTGGSVSTLTIQRTQQEDSAVYLCASSLVWTRVEQYFGPGTRLTVT.

As concerns this clone: Additional DNA sequences in this sample encode the identical CDR3. The gene calls are TRBV7-8 and TRBJ2-5; D gene uncertain. Trimming stripped 4 bases from V and 4 bases from J, with 4 bases between. Germline V gives CDR1 SGHVS, CDR2 FQNEAQ. The CDR3 loop spans 11 amino acids. CDR3 nucleotide sequence: TGTGCCAGCAGCTCGAGAGAGACCCAGTACTTC. The encoded protein is CASSSRETQYF.

V gene TRBV15 combines with J gene TRBJ2-5; no reliable D call. Per the germline V gene, CDR1 is LNHNV and CDR2 is YYDKDF (reference sequence). The V gene lost 1 base and the J gene lost 4 bases, with 13 bases spanning the gap. This CDR3 has 15 residues. The CDR3 coding sequence is TGTGCCACCAGCAGAGGGCCAGGCGAAGGAGAGACCCAGTACTTC. This sequence encodes CATSRGPGEGETQYF.

This clone came up a few times. The chain links TRBV19 to TRBJ1-1; unclear D gene. This CDR3 spans 12 amino acids. Germline CDR1 is LNHDA and CDR2 is SQIVND (reference sequence). The V and J ends lost 4 bases and 7 bases respectively, with 10 bases between them. The CDR3 reads CASSTGNLEAFF. For the CDR3, the DNA is TGTGCCAGTAGTACCGGGAACCTTGAAGCTTTCTTT.

This clone has just a few counts. This chain uses TRBV18 with TRBJ1-1; possibly TRBD1 for D (5 bases). CDR1 and CDR2 (germline): KGHSH, LQKENI. Trimming pared 3 bases from V and 3 bases from J, leaving 14 bases between. There are 15 residues in the CDR3. The CDR3 protein is CASSPRRDRDTEAFF. The CDR3 DNA reads as TGTGCCAGCTCACCCCGGAGAGACAGAGACACTGAAGCTTTCTTT.

The chain carries TRBV9 and TRBJ2-2, with D maybe TRBD2 (6 bases). Trimming removed 0 bases from V and 4 bases from J, with 10 bases in between. The CDR3 totals 15 residues. CDR1 SGDLS and CDR2 YYNGEE come from the germline V gene. The CDR3 coding sequence is TGTGCCAGCAGCGTAGTCAGTAGCGGCACCGGGGAGCTGTTTTTT. Protein: CASSVVSSGTGELFF. Complete variable domain (other parts from reference TRBV9 and TRBJ2-2): DSGVTQTPKHLITATGQRVTLRCSPRSGDLSVYWYQQSLDQGLQFLIQYYNGEERAKGNILERFSAQQFPDLHSELNLSSLELGDSALYFCASSVVSSGTGELFFGEGSRLTVL.

The chain couples TRBV11-2 to TRBJ1-1, with a tentative D call TRBD1 (5 bases). Trimming removed 3 bases at V and 4 bases at J, with 12 bases between. The CDR3 contains 14 residues. CDR1 and CDR2 (germline): SGHAT, FQNNGV. The CDR3 protein is CASSFGGVGTEAFF. The CDR3 nucleotides are TGTGCCAGCAGCTTCGGAGGGGTGGGCACTGAAGCTTTCTTT.

The V and J genes are TRBV27 and TRBJ1-2; possible D gene TRBD1, 6 bases. CDR3 length: 14 residues. V was pared by 8 bases and J by 5 bases, with 18 bases between. The V gene's germline CDR1 is MNHEY and CDR2 SMNVEV (reference sequence). The CDR3 nucleotides read TGTGCCAGCCAATCCATTGGGACACCATATGGCTACACCTTC. As protein: CASQSIGTPYGYTF.

The chain has TRBV5-1 and TRBJ2-5; D gene unclear. The DNA end is a closer match to TRBJ2-7, so the J assignment may be wrong. CDR1 is SGHRS and CDR2 is YFSETQ in the germline V gene. The CDR3 sequence is 14 residues long. CDR3 in amino acids: CASSLGPGTYEQYF. In DNA form, the CDR3 reads TGCGCCAGCAGCTTGGGGCCGGGTACCTACGAGCAGTACTTC.

V and J are TRBV6-5 and TRBJ2-1; the D is unclear. The CDR3 loop spans 15 amino acids. Trimming removed 2 bases at V and 8 bases at J, with 16 bases between. Germline assignment: CDR1 MNHEY and CDR2 SVGAGI. CDR3 sequence: CASSYDFSATYEQFF. In DNA form, the CDR3 reads TGTGCCAGCAGTTACGACTTTTCGGCCACGTATGAGCAGTTCTTC.

V and J are TRBV4-1 and TRBJ2-5; 9 bases map to TRBD2. The CDR3 length is 17 residues. Germline V lookup: CDR1 MGHRA, CDR2 YSYEKL. V lost 1 base to trimming and J lost 2 bases; unmatched junction nucleotides: 8. The CDR3 loop reads CASSQGTAGGPQETQYF. The DNA for the CDR3 is TGCGCCAGCAGCCAAGGGACAGCGGGGGGACCTCAAGAGACCCAGTACTTC.

This clone was recorded only once. This chain uses TRBV5-4 with TRBJ1-2, with D perhaps matching TRBD1 (5 bases). Per germline, CDR1 SGHNT and CDR2 YYREEE (reference sequence). The CDR3 is made up of 15 amino acids. Trimming left V 4 bases short and J 0 bases short, with 13 bases between. This CDR3 reads CASSLQVGANYGYTF. CDR3 DNA: TGTGCCAGCAGCCTACAGGTTGGAGCTAACTATGGCTACACCTTC. Complete variable domain (other parts from reference TRBV5-4 and TRBJ1-2): ETGVTQSPTHLIKTRGQQVTLRCSSQSGHNTVSWYQQALGQGPQFIFQYYREEENGRGNFPPRFSGLQFPNYSSELNVNALELDDSALYLCASSLQVGANYGYTFGSGTRLTVV.

The chain's CDR3 is CASSQSGSGGADEQFF. The CDR3 DNA is TGTGCCAGCAGCCAAAGTGGGAGCGGGGGGGCCGATGAGCAGTTCTTC. V gene TRBV4-2 combines with J gene TRBJ2-1, with 10 bases aligning to TRBD2. Germline loops: CDR1 LGHNA, CDR2 YNFKEQ. The length of the CDR3 is 16 residues. V shed 2 bases and J 8 bases; nucleotides not matched to a gene: 9.

The rearrangement uses TRBV5-1 and TRBJ2-5; D possibly corresponds to TRBD1 (5 bases). Trimming removed 0 bases at V and 5 bases at J, with 14 bases between. The germline V gene encodes CDR1 SGHRS and CDR2 YFSETQ. The CDR3 runs 15 residues. CDR3 sequence reads: CASSLAPGLGETQYF. The CDR3 coding sequence is TGCGCCAGCAGCTTGGCCCCAGGGTTGGGGGAGACCCAGTACTTC.

V gene TRBV27 combines with J gene TRBJ2-4, with D hard to call. Trimming left V 5 bases short and J 6 bases short, with 14 bases between. Germline V gene sequence: CDR1 MNHEY, CDR2 SMNVEV (reference sequence). The CDR3 totals 14 residues. The CDR3, as DNA: TGTGCCAGCAGTGTCCGCGGTCCGTTAAACATTCAGTACTTC. Its protein is CASSVRGPLNIQYF.

This clone was seen once. The J gene is TRBJ1-2, the V gene TRBV27; D gene unclear. CDR1 is MNHEY and CDR2 is SMNVEV in the germline V gene (reference sequence). This CDR3 has 14 amino acids. V was shortened by 5 bases and J by 3 bases, with 13 bases between the two germline ends. CDR3 DNA: TGTGCCAGCAGTCCCCGAGCGGAGTACTATGGCTACACCTTC. Translated, it gives CASSPRAEYYGYTF.

The chain recombines TRBV5-1 with TRBJ2-7; 7 positions match TRBD2. The V segment lost 3 bases and the J segment 3 bases; nucleotides outside the gene matches: 0. The germline CDR1 and CDR2 sequences are SGHRS and YFSETQ. This CDR3 is built from 12 residues. CDR3 residues: CASSWGGYEQYF. CDR3 in DNA: TGCGCCAGCAGCTGGGGGGGCTACGAGCAGTACTTC. The whole variable domain, filled in from reference TRBV5-1 and TRBJ2-7, reads KAGVTQTPRYLIKTRGQQVTLSCSPISGHRSVSWYQQTPGQGLQFLFEYFSETQRNKGNFPGRFSGRQFSNSRSEMNVSTLELGDSALYLCASSWGGYEQYFGPGTRLTVT.

The chain combines TRBV2 with TRBJ2-1; 10 nucleotides agree with TRBD2. With 4 bases clipped from V and 6 bases from J, the junction kept 3 bases outside the gene matches. The CDR3 is made up of 14 amino acids. Germline V gene sequence: CDR1 SNHLY, CDR2 FYNNEI. CDR3 DNA sequence: TGTGCCAGCAGTGGGACTAGCGGACGCAATGAGCAGTTCTTC. This codes for CASSGTSGRNEQFF.

This clone turned up a few times. The rearrangement uses TRBV9 and TRBJ1-2, with D tentatively TRBD1 (6 bases). V was clipped by 6 bases and J by 2 bases, with 14 bases between them. The CDR3 has 14 amino acids. The V gene's germline CDR1 is SGDLS and CDR2 YYNGEE. CDR3 loop: CASTSSGQNYGYTF. The CDR3 region has the DNA TGTGCCAGCACCTCGTCAGGACAGAACTATGGCTACACCTTC.

The CDR3 here is CASSQDRGGIRETQYF. Here the CDR3 DNA reads TGCGCCAGCAGCCAAGACCGCGGGGGGATTCGGGAGACCCAGTACTTC. The V call is TRBV4-1, the J call TRBJ2-5; 8 bases line up with TRBD2. V was pared by 0 bases and J by 5 bases, with 8 bases of the junction left unmatched. Germline loops: CDR1 MGHRA, CDR2 YSYEKL. This CDR3 region has 16 residues.

The J gene is TRBJ1-6, the V gene TRBV5-1; a possible D gene is TRBD1 (6 bases). Germline V gene data show CDR1 as SGHRS and CDR2 as YFSETQ. The germline V and J ends were trimmed by 7 bases and 8 bases, with 22 bases remaining between them. This CDR3 has 16 amino acids. The CDR3 loop is CASASPQTGRDSPLHF. CDR3 nucleotide sequence: TGCGCCAGCGCATCCCCTCAGACAGGTAGGGATTCACCCCTCCACTTT. Supplemented by reference TRBV5-1 and TRBJ1-6, the full variable domain reads KAGVTQTPRYLIKTRGQQVTLSCSPISGHRSVSWYQQTPGQGLQFLFEYFSETQRNKGNFPGRFSGRQFSNSRSEMNVSTLELGDSALYLCASASPQTGRDSPLHFGNGTRLTVT.

The genes are TRBV7-9 and TRBJ2-5; 8 nucleotides match TRBD2. Germline values: CDR1 SEHNR, CDR2 FQNEAQ (reference sequence). V lost 8 bases to trimming and J lost 2 bases; unmatched junction nucleotides: 10. The CDR3 totals 15 residues. The CDR3 coding sequence is TGTGCCAGCGGAATTCGGGGGGGCCGGCAAGAGACCCAGTACTTC. Translation: CASGIRGGRQETQYF. Variable domain in full (rest from reference TRBV7-9 and TRBJ2-5): DTGVSQNPRHKITKRGQNVTFRCDPISEHNRLYWYRQTLGQGPEFLTYFQNEAQLEKSRLLSDRFSAERPKGSFSTLEIQRTEQGDSAMYLCASGIRGGRQETQYFGPGTRLLVL.

The chain couples TRBV12-1 to TRBJ2-3; the table calls TRBD2, which could not be checked here. TRBV12-1 is shown as a pseudogene. The CDR3 covers 12 residues. CDR3 in DNA: TGTGCCAGCAGCCTTCCCTCGGATACGCAGTATTTT. This sequence encodes CASSLPSDTQYF.

The rearrangement uses TRBV5-4 and TRBJ1-2; 8 bases align to TRBD1. With 4 bases clipped from V and 8 bases from J, the junction kept 7 bases outside the gene matches. Germline-derived CDR1 and CDR2 are SGHNT and YYREEE (reference sequence). This CDR3 is built from 13 residues. The CDR3 DNA sequence: TGTGCCAGCAGCGGAGGACAGGGTAGCGGCTACACCTTC. This sequence encodes CASSGGQGSGYTF.

CDR3 protein: CASSITDRGNYGYTF. The DNA of the CDR3 is TGTGCCAGTAGTATTACGGACAGGGGAAACTATGGCTACACCTTC. V usage is TRBV19 and J usage is TRBJ1-2, with 9 nucleotides matching TRBD1. The CDR3 is 15 residues long. V was pared by 3 bases and J by 2 bases, with 4 bases of the junction left unmatched. Germline lookup yields CDR1 LNHDA and CDR2 SQIVND (reference sequence).

The chain uses TRBV4-2 and TRBJ2-7; the match to TRBD2 covers 14 bases. The CDR3 extends over 17 amino acids. Germline V gene sequence: CDR1 LGHNA, CDR2 YNFKEQ. J lost 0 bases, V lost 1 base, and 2 bases had no gene match. The CDR3 sequence is CASSQGLAGGVSYEQYF. The CDR3 DNA is TGTGCCAGCAGCCAAGGACTAGCGGGGGGGGTCTCCTACGAGCAGTACTTC.